This record looks at one T cell receptor beta chain sequence and its context. Its antigen is still unknown. Pooling was applied to second doses at about 4 or about 12 weeks. The CDR3 consists of 17 residues. Germline V gene lookup returns CDR1 SGDLS and CDR2 YYNGEE. With V trimmed by 3 bases and J by 12 bases, 19 bases remained unmatched. The sample is drawn from a study of T cell responses to AZD1222 COVID-19 vaccine. Sequencing used immunoSEQ multiplex PCR; TCRdb keeps in-frame clones, though not all of them. The table records some 130,000 clones, approximately 92% of them present only once. Overall study findings and caveats: Donor demographics were predominantly white British with a female majority; clonal diversity may be underestimated. Spike-specific TCR repertoires showed rising breadth and depth after two AZD1222 doses. The study sampled repertoires only after the peak T cell response.

Material: peripheral blood, obtained 28 days after the second AZD1222 dose. The V and J genes are TRBV9 and TRBJ2-1, with 9 positions matching TRBD2. The TCR sequence derives from an adult who received the AZD1222 COVID-19 vaccine. The CDR3 sequence: CASSEAGGPSVCVSQFF. For the CDR3, the DNA is TGTGCCAGCAGCGAAGCGGGGGGTCCCTCAGTCTGCGTTTCGCAGTTCTTC.